What follows are 3 T cell receptor beta chains derived from one specimen sequenced in a study of blood T cell repertoires in COVID-19. The protocol was immunoSEQ multiplex PCR, while the TCRdb copy is restricted to in-frame clones and leaves out a portion. There are around 100,000 clones in the sample; 88% occur only once, and 4.5% to 6.5% lies in the top ten. The sample comprised peripheral blood. Source of these receptors: a human donor in a cohort sampled during active COVID-19.

This sequence joins TRBV11-3 and TRBJ2-2, with TRBD2 matching over 7 bases. The CDR3 runs 14 residues. Germline V CDR1 and CDR2: SGHNT, YENEEA. The junction had 7 bases not matched to a gene; V was cut back by 5 bases and J by 7 bases. The CDR3 protein is CASSRSTGGGELFF. Written as DNA, the CDR3 is TGTGCCAGCAGCCGGAGTACGGGGGGCGGGGAGCTGTTTTTT. Variable domain in full (rest from reference TRBV11-3 and TRBJ2-2): EAGVVQSPRYKIIEKKQPVAFWCNPISGHNTLYWYLQNLGQGPELLIRYENEEAVDDSQLPKDRFSAERLKGVDSTLKIQPAELGDSAVYLCASSRSTGGGELFFGEGSRLTVL.

The V and J genes are TRBV7-6 and TRBJ1-3, with D perhaps matching TRBD1 (5 bases). V gave up 5 bases and J gave up 2 bases, with 10 bases separating them. Germline CDR1 SGHVS, CDR2 FNYEAQ. CDR3 length equals 14 residues. The CDR3 spells CASSLRAAGNTIYF. The CDR3 DNA sequence: TGTGCCAGCAGCCTCAGGGCCGCTGGAAACACCATATATTTT.

This chain uses TRBV29-1 with TRBJ2-1; 11 positions match TRBD2. The trim removed 5 bases at V and 4 bases at J, leaving 7 bases unmatched. CDR3 length equals 15 residues. Germline lookup yields CDR1 SQVTM and CDR2 ANQGSEA. CDR3 region: CSVHSTSGKYNEQFF. Here the CDR3 DNA reads TGCAGCGTTCACTCGACTAGCGGGAAATACAATGAGCAGTTCTTC.